Shown below are 12 T cell receptor beta chains from a single sample sequenced in a study of cytomegalovirus exposure and HLA in healthy donors. Both 60 Vbeta primers and 13 Jbeta primers went into the PCR. Profiling relied on immunoSEQ multiplex PCR, and the TCRdb table lists in-frame clones only, not all of them. The data show around 170,000 clones, with under 80% seen just once and 2% to 3% held by the top ten. Source material: PBMCs. The receptors were sampled from a woman aged 25 to 39 in good health and CMV-seropositive.

The chain combines TRBV6-1 with TRBJ2-5; D is unresolved. The J call may be mistaken, given a closer DNA end match to TRBJ2-7. The germline V gene encodes CDR1 MNHNS and CDR2 SASEGT. The CDR3 is 13 residues long. CDR3 sequence: CASSSGAPYEQYF. The CDR3 DNA sequence: TGTGCCAGCAGTTCAGGTGCTCCCTACGAGCAGTACTTC.

The chain has TRBV19 and TRBJ1-5, with TRBD1 matching over 8 bases. This CDR3 comprises 16 residues. Trimming at V came to 1 base and at J to 2 bases, leaving 4 bases not matched to a gene. Germline V lookup: CDR1 LNHDA, CDR2 SQIVND (reference sequence). The CDR3 sequence is CASSIGSTGGNQPQHF. In nucleotides, the CDR3 is TGTGCCAGTAGTATAGGGTCGACAGGGGGCAATCAGCCCCAGCATTTT.

The chain employs TRBV19 and TRBJ1-5; D unclear. With 5 bases removed from V and 2 bases from J, the gap between germline ends came to 10 bases. Per the germline V gene, CDR1 is LNHDA and CDR2 is SQIVND (reference sequence). The CDR3 spans 14 residues. The CDR3 bases are TGTGCCAGTAGTGTTCGTCGGGGCAATCAGCCCCAGCATTTT. It specifies CASSVRRGNQPQHF. Based on the CDR3 plus reference TRBV19 and TRBJ1-5, the full variable domain is DGGITQSPKYLFRKEGQNVTLSCEQNLNHDAMYWYRQDPGQGLRLIYYSQIVNDFQKGDIAEGYSVSREKKESFPLTVTSAQKNPTAFYLCASSVRRGNQPQHFGDGTRLSIL.

This chain uses TRBV5-1 with TRBJ1-1, with 8 positions matching TRBD1. Germline-derived CDR1 and CDR2 are SGHRS and YFSETQ. V shed 4 bases and J 4 bases; nucleotides not matched to a gene: 9. This CDR3 is 15 amino acids long. The CDR3 is CASSMDRAFSTEAFF. The CDR3 coding sequence is TGCGCCAGCAGCATGGACAGGGCATTTAGCACTGAAGCTTTCTTT.

This clone occurred a few times. V is TRBV5-5 and J is TRBJ2-7, with a tentative D call TRBD1 (6 bases). There are 15 residues in the CDR3. Germline loops: CDR1 SGHKS, CDR2 YYEKEE (reference sequence). The ends were cut back, 4 bases at V and 0 bases at J, with 14 bases in the middle. The CDR3 is CASSTTGSPSYEQYF. DNA of the CDR3: TGTGCCAGCAGCACAACAGGGTCCCCCTCCTACGAGCAGTACTTC. Full variable domain (outside the CDR3, taken from reference TRBV5-5 and TRBJ2-7): DAGVTQSPTHLIKTRGQQVTLRCSPISGHKSVSWYQQVLGQGPQFIFQYYEKEERGRGNFPDRFSARQFPNYSSELNVNALLLGDSALYLCASSTTGSPSYEQYFGPGTRLTVT.

The chain recombines TRBV25-1 with TRBJ1-2; no clear D gene. The germline CDR1 and CDR2 sequences are MGHDK and SYGVNS. V shed 7 bases and J shed 4 bases, with 19 bases lying between them. The CDR3 has 15 residues. CDR3 residues: CASMGGRSVGYGYTF. The DNA of the CDR3 is TGTGCCAGCATGGGCGGGAGATCGGTCGGCTATGGCTACACCTTC.

The chain has TRBV9 and TRBJ1-1; 7 bases are a match to TRBD1. Germline V gene data show CDR1 as SGDLS and CDR2 as YYNGEE. The V segment lost 5 bases and the J segment 2 bases; nucleotides outside the gene matches: 9. The CDR3 totals 15 residues. CDR3 nucleotide sequence: TGTGCCAGCAGTCGTTGGGGACAGAGTAACACTGAAGCTTTCTTT. Translated, it gives CASSRWGQSNTEAFF.

The chain combines TRBV4-1 with TRBJ2-3, with 14 nucleotides matching TRBD2. With V trimmed by 0 bases and J by 4 bases, 3 bases remained unmatched. The CDR3 sequence is 17 residues long. The germline CDR1 and CDR2 sequences are MGHRA and YSYEKL. CDR3 protein: CASSQEGTSGGADTQYF. CDR3 nucleotides: TGCGCCAGCAGCCAAGAAGGGACTAGCGGGGGCGCAGATACGCAGTATTTT.

The CDR3 region has the DNA TGTGCCAGCAGCGAGGGGTTGGTAGCGGGGGGCCGGGGGACCCAGTACTTC. Translating it yields CASSEGLVAGGRGTQYF. The chain links TRBV9 to TRBJ2-5, with TRBD2 identical over 10 bases. V dropped 3 bases and J dropped 7; count of bases not matched to a gene: 15. Per the germline V gene, CDR1 is SGDLS and CDR2 is YYNGEE. This CDR3 is built from 17 residues.

This sequence joins TRBV30 and TRBJ2-5; TRBD1 agrees at 9 bases. V lost 3 bases to trimming and J lost 10 bases; unmatched junction nucleotides: 3. CDR1 and CDR2 from the germline V gene are GTSNPN and SVGIG (reference sequence). The CDR3 has 11 residues. The chain's CDR3 is CAWSRGQGQYF. The CDR3 DNA reads as TGTGCCTGGAGCCGGGGACAGGGCCAGTACTTC.

V and J are TRBV5-1 and TRBJ1-5; a possible D gene is TRBD1 (6 bases). CDR1 and CDR2 from the germline V gene are SGHRS and YFSETQ. This CDR3 has 15 amino acids. Trimming took 4 bases from V and 3 from J, leaving 14 bases between them. This CDR3 is CASSPGHGINQPQHF. Here the CDR3 DNA reads TGCGCCAGCAGCCCGGGACACGGAATCAATCAGCCCCAGCATTTT.

The gene calls are TRBV30 and TRBJ2-1; 8 bases are shared with TRBD2. CDR1 is GTSNPN and CDR2 is SVGIG in the germline V gene (reference sequence). The V segment lost 2 bases and the J segment 8 bases; nucleotides outside the gene matches: 2. The CDR3 sequence is 12 residues long. This CDR3 reads CAWSPGGDEQFF. The DNA of the CDR3 is TGTGCCTGGAGTCCCGGGGGGGATGAGCAGTTCTTC. Complete variable domain (other parts from reference TRBV30 and TRBJ2-1): SQTIHQWPATLVQPVGSPLSLECTVEGTSNPNLYWYRQAAGRGLQLLFYSVGIGQISSEVPQNLSASRPQDRQFILSSKKLLLSDSGFYLCAWSPGGDEQFFGPGTRLTVL.